A single sample gave rise to the 29 T cell receptor beta chains below, sequenced in a study of immune heterogeneity within non-small cell lung tumors. Multiplex PCR amplified the TCR beta CDR3 region. Its first round ran for roughly 9 cycles with 32 V and 13 J primers. A single record per CDR3 protein comes from TCRdb applying MiXCR to the multiplex PCR reads. This sample has under 25,000 distinct CDR3 sequences, with 25% to 35% found just once. Template came from bulk tumor genomic DNA, at approximately 600 ng per sample. From each primary tumor, several far-apart biopsies were obtained during surgery. The study enrolled patients with untreated, newly diagnosed non-small cell lung cancer who underwent curative surgery. Sequences were obtained from lung tumor tissue. The receptors shown here come from a man in his forties with non-small cell lung cancer.

This clonotype was recorded many times. This chain joins TRBV7-2 and TRBJ2-7, with 11 bases identical to TRBD2. Germline lookup yields CDR1 SGHTA and CDR2 FQGNSA. The CDR3 is 14 residues long. Trimming at V came to 5 bases and at J to 2 bases, leaving 2 bases not matched to a gene. The DNA for the CDR3 is TGTGCCAGCAGCCCACTAGCGGGAGCCTACGAGCAGTACTTC. Encoded protein: CASSPLAGAYEQYF.

This clonotype showed up many times. J is TRBJ1-2 and V is TRBV19; no reliable D call. The CDR3 sequence is 14 residues long. CDR1 LNHDA and CDR2 SQIVND come from the germline V gene (reference sequence). V dropped 3 bases and J dropped 4 bases, with 12 bases sitting between them. The CDR3 DNA follows: TGTGCCAGTAGTATTTCCTTCACCGGCTATGGCTACACCTTC. Amino acid sequence: CASSISFTGYGYTF.

As for this clonotype: Its ends do not fully match the called genes, so a read error is possible. J is TRBJ2-7 and V is TRBV2; 8 nucleotides line up with TRBD1. CDR3 length: 14 amino acids. Germline V gene lookup returns CDR1 SNHLY and CDR2 FYNNEI. CDR3 region: CAGSEKGQDYEQYF. CDR3 nucleotide sequence: TGTGCCGGCAGTGAAAAGGGACAGGACTACGAGCAGTACTTC. Full variable domain (remainder filled in from reference TRBV2 and TRBJ2-7): EPEVTQTPSHQVTQMGQEVILRCVPISNHLYFYWYRQILGQKVEFLVSFYNNEISEKSEIFDDQFSVERPDGSNFTLKIRSTKLEDSAMYFCAGSEKGQDYEQYFGPGTRLTVT.

On this clonotype: A much larger clone differs from this one at a single base, so this may be a read error. This chain's CDR3 is CASSVGVRGGLISYEQYF. DNA of the CDR3: TGTGCCAGCAGCGTAGGAGTCAGGGGCGGGCTGATCTCCTACGAGCAGTACTTC. The genes are TRBV9 and TRBJ2-7, with D possibly being TRBD1 (6 bases). Trimming cost V 0 bases and J 0 bases, with 19 bases left between them. The germline CDR1 and CDR2 sequences are SGDLS and YYNGEE. The length of the CDR3 is 18 residues.

This clonotype was observed a handful of times. The DNA for the CDR3 is TGCAGCGTTGCGGTAGCGGCCCGCACAGATACGCAGTATTTT. It codes for CSVAVAARTDTQYF. The chain recombines TRBV29-1 with TRBJ2-3; possibly TRBD2 for D (6 bases). This CDR3 comprises 14 residues. Trimming left V 4 bases short and J 1 base short, with 12 bases between. Germline V gene data show CDR1 as SQVTM and CDR2 as ANQGSEA.

The chain combines TRBV4-3 with TRBJ1-2, with 7 nucleotides matching TRBD1. The junction had 5 bases not matched to a gene; V was cut back by 2 bases and J by 2 bases. This CDR3 spans 15 amino acids. CDR1 and CDR2 from the germline V gene are LGHNA and YSLEER. CDR3 region: CASSQTSTGNYGYTF. DNA of the CDR3: TGCGCCAGCAGCCAAACCTCGACAGGGAACTATGGCTACACCTTC.

In its sample, this clonotype was seen a few times. This chain uses TRBV15 with TRBJ2-1, with D maybe TRBD2 (6 bases). The CDR3 sequence is 16 residues long. V was trimmed by 4 bases and J by 5 bases, leaving 18 bases between them. Looked up from germline, CDR1 is LNHNV and CDR2 is YYDKDF (reference sequence). CDR3: CATSMGLGGSDNEQFF. The CDR3 region has the DNA TGTGCCACCAGCATGGGTCTCGGGGGTTCCGACAATGAGCAGTTCTTC.

This clonotype was picked up a small number of times. The chain links TRBV4-1 to TRBJ2-2; TRBD2 matches 10 bases. V lost 0 bases to trimming and J lost 7 bases; unmatched junction nucleotides: 8. This CDR3 contains 17 residues. From germline, CDR1 is MGHRA and CDR2 YSYEKL. In DNA, the CDR3 is TGCGCCAGCAGCCAAGAGCGGCTAGCGGGAGCCGGCGGGGAGCTGTTTTTT. As protein: CASSQERLAGAGGELFF.

This clonotype showed up many times. The CDR3 region has the DNA TGTGCCAGCAGCTTTGCCCGGACTAGCGGGAGTTTAGGGCAGTACTTC. As protein: CASSFARTSGSLGQYF. The J gene is TRBJ2-7, the V gene TRBV11-2; 13 bases fit TRBD2. Germline assignment: CDR1 SGHAT and CDR2 FQNNGV. V shed 3 bases, J shed 9 bases, and the junction held 11 bases outside the gene matches. The CDR3 spans 16 residues.

Turning to this clonotype: A much larger clone lies one base from this, so it may be a read error. The rearrangement links TRBV6-1 to TRBJ2-1, with 7 bases identical to TRBD1. The CDR3 is 16 amino acids. CDR1 is MNHNS, CDR2 SASEGT, per germline. This CDR3 is CTTSRGMTGSLNEQFF. CDR3 in DNA: TGTACCACCTCTCGGGGAATGACAGGGTCTCTGAATGAGCAGTTCTTC.

This chain links TRBV20-1 with TRBJ2-7; TRBD2 matches at 10 bases. CDR3 length: 16 residues. The germline V gene encodes CDR1 DFQATT and CDR2 SNEGSKA (reference sequence). J gave up 0 bases and V 1 base, and 6 bases lay outside the gene matches. The CDR3 loop is CSARGELAGFSYEQYF. For the CDR3, the DNA is TGCAGTGCTAGAGGTGAACTAGCGGGATTCTCCTACGAGCAGTACTTC.

This clonotype has a handful of counts. This rearrangement joins TRBV7-9 to TRBJ2-5; 9 bases align to TRBD2. V was pared by 3 bases and J by 0 bases, with 2 bases of the junction left unmatched. Germline V gene data show CDR1 as SEHNR and CDR2 as FQNEAQ (reference sequence). The CDR3 is 15 amino acids. This CDR3 reads CASSFSGSYQETQYF. The CDR3 DNA reads TGTGCCAGCAGCTTTAGCGGGAGTTACCAAGAGACCCAGTACTTC.

The chain employs TRBV29-1 and TRBJ1-2, with 9 bases aligning to TRBD1. CDR3 length: 12 amino acids. The junction had 7 bases not matched to a gene; V was cut back by 6 bases and J by 8 bases. The germline gives CDR1 SQVTM, CDR2 ANQGSEA. CDR3 residues: CSVARTGEGYTF. In DNA, the CDR3 is TGCAGCGTCGCCCGGACAGGGGAAGGCTACACCTTC.

This clonotype is classed as medium-sized. This chain connects TRBV30 to TRBJ1-2; TRBD1 might be the D (5 bases). Deletions cut 2 bases from V and 4 bases from J, with 11 bases between. The length of the CDR3 is 13 residues. Germline assignment: CDR1 GTSNPN and CDR2 SVGIG (reference sequence). The CDR3 coding sequence is TGTGCCTGGAGTTCCGGGACTACCTATGGCTACACCTTC. It specifies CAWSSGTTYGYTF.

This clonotype was found a few times. The chain links TRBV6-1 to TRBJ1-2; 9 positions match TRBD1. The length of the CDR3 is 14 residues. The junction had 7 bases not matched to a gene; V was cut back by 5 bases and J by 6 bases. Germline V gene sequence: CDR1 MNHNS, CDR2 SASEGT. DNA for the CDR3: TGTGCCAGCAGTTCTCGGACAGGGGAGAATGGCTACACCTTC. Protein sequence: CASSSRTGENGYTF.

V usage is TRBV24-1 and J usage is TRBJ2-3; D ambiguous. The CDR3 loop spans 14 amino acids. Germline V gene lookup returns CDR1 KGHDR and CDR2 SFDVKD. With 5 bases removed from V and 0 bases from J, the gap between germline ends came to 8 bases. In DNA form, the CDR3 reads TGTGCCACCAGTGGCGGCCCCAGCACAGATACGCAGTATTTT. Its protein is CATSGGPSTDTQYF.

This clonotype was picked up many times. The J gene is TRBJ1-1, the V gene TRBV13, with D tentatively TRBD1 (6 bases). Germline V gives CDR1 PRHDT, CDR2 FYEKMQ (reference sequence). V lost 6 bases and J lost 4, with 15 bases in between. The CDR3 has 14 amino acids. CDR3 sequence (DNA): TGTGCCAGCAGTCGGAGGACAGATCTCACTGAAGCTTTCTTT. Protein product: CASSRRTDLTEAFF.

This sequence joins TRBV7-6 and TRBJ2-2; 7 bases map to TRBD2. Germline values: CDR1 SGHVS, CDR2 FNYEAQ. Unmatched junction bases numbered 5, after V lost 3 bases and J lost 4 bases. CDR3 length equals 15 residues. This CDR3 reads CASSLAGASTGELFF. For the CDR3, the DNA is TGTGCCAGCAGCTTGGCGGGAGCGAGCACCGGGGAGCTGTTTTTT.

Regarding this clonotype: It may be a read error: a sequence one base away is much more abundant. The chain has TRBV20-1 and TRBJ2-7, with TRBD1 as a possible D gene (5 bases). This CDR3 has 14 residues. V was pared by 6 bases and J by 7 bases, with 22 bases between. Germline CDR1 DFQATT, CDR2 SNEGSKA (reference sequence). This chain's CDR3 is CSARVGLSTVEQYF. CDR3 bases: TGCAGTGCCAGGGTGGGGTTATCTACTGTGGAGCAGTACTTC.

This clonotype occurred many times. V is TRBV19 and J is TRBJ1-2; D is unresolved. V lost 1 base and J 5 bases, leaving 2 bases between the germline ends. Germline assignment: CDR1 LNHDA and CDR2 SQIVND (reference sequence). The CDR3 is 11 amino acids. The CDR3 nucleotides are TGTGCCAGTAGTATAGGGTATGGCTACACCTTC. Translated, it gives CASSIGYGYTF. Full variable domain (remainder filled in from reference TRBV19 and TRBJ1-2): DGGITQSPKYLFRKEGQNVTLSCEQNLNHDAMYWYRQDPGQGLRLIYYSQIVNDFQKGDIAEGYSVSREKKESFPLTVTSAQKNPTAFYLCASSIGYGYTFGSGTRLTVV.

This clonotype appeared a few times. The rearrangement joins TRBV12-3 or TRBV12-4 to TRBJ2-7; D possibly matches TRBD1 or TRBD2 (5 bases each). Trimming removed 4 bases from V and 6 bases from J, with 7 bases in between. The CDR3 has 11 residues. Here the CDR3 DNA reads TGTGCCAGCAGTTGGGACGGCGAGCAGTACTTC. It encodes CASSWDGEQYF.

The table lists this clonotype with a count of one. At one end the junction does not follow the germline gene, possibly because of a read error. This chain connects TRBV27 to TRBJ2-6; TRBD1 aligns across 7 bases. This CDR3 is built from 19 residues. The germline V gene encodes CDR1 MNHEY and CDR2 SMNVEV (reference sequence). The CDR3: CASSPRTGAKPSGDNVLTF. In DNA form, the CDR3 reads TGTGCCAGCAGTCCCCGGACAGGAGCGAAACCCTCTGGGGACAACGTCCTGACTTTC.

As for this clonotype: One junction end does not reproduce the germline sequence, and a read error may be involved. This chain connects TRBV4-3 to TRBJ2-3; 10 nucleotides agree with TRBD2. CDR1 and CDR2 from the germline V gene are LGHNA and YSLEER. There are 16 residues in the CDR3. The DNA for the CDR3 is TGCGCCATCAGCCAAGAGCTAGCGGGAGTGACAGATACGCAGTATTTT. This sequence encodes CAISQELAGVTDTQYF.

This clonotype was seen repeatedly, ten times or more. V and J are TRBV10-3 and TRBJ2-7, with 8 nucleotides matching TRBD1. Germline values: CDR1 ENHRY, CDR2 SYGVKD. V shed 3 bases, J shed 0 bases, and the junction held 4 bases outside the gene matches. The CDR3 length is 15 residues. CDR3 amino acids: CAISDPGQGSYEQYF. CDR3 nucleotides: TGTGCCATCAGTGACCCCGGACAGGGCTCCTACGAGCAGTACTTC.

This clonotype is medium-sized. The J gene is TRBJ1-1, the V gene TRBV12-3 or TRBV12-4, with a possible D match to TRBD1 (5 bases). The CDR3 length is 15 residues. Trimming took 4 bases from V and 1 from J, leaving 13 bases between them. CDR3: CASSSLGTANTEAFF. CDR3 nucleotide sequence: TGTGCCAGCAGTTCTCTCGGGACGGCGAACACTGAAGCTTTCTTT.

J is TRBJ1-2 and V is TRBV2; D not certain. From germline, CDR1 is SNHLY and CDR2 FYNNEI. The CDR3 contains 16 residues. The V end was cut by 1 base, the J end by 8 bases, with 20 bases between. The CDR3 here is CASSEGSAGRIAGYTF. For the CDR3, the DNA is TGTGCCAGCAGTGAAGGTTCAGCTGGCAGAATAGCGGGCTACACCTTC.

This clonotype was seen a handful of times. This sequence joins TRBV5-1 and TRBJ2-7; 7 bases align to TRBD1. The length of the CDR3 is 13 residues. The V segment lost 2 bases and the J segment 5 bases; nucleotides outside the gene matches: 4. CDR1 is SGHRS, CDR2 YFSETQ, per germline. The DNA of the CDR3 is TGCGCCAGCAGCTTCCAAACAGGGGACGAGCAGTACTTC. Its protein is CASSFQTGDEQYF.

The chain combines TRBV7-3 with TRBJ2-1; 11 bases map to TRBD2. Germline V gene data show CDR1 as SGHTA and CDR2 as FQGTGA. The CDR3 length is 16 residues. Trimming removed 5 bases from V and 4 bases from J; junction bases left unmatched: 7. The CDR3 DNA reads TGTGCCAGCAGCGATGAACTAGCGGGAGCGTACAATGAGCAGTTCTTC. Its translation is CASSDELAGAYNEQFF.

About this clonotype: Germline is not matched at one junction end, which may reflect a read error. CDR3 coding DNA: TGTGCCAGCATTTACTCGATGGAGGGTACGGGTGAGCAGTTCTTC. Its protein is CASIYSMEGTGEQFF. V gene TRBV6-2 or TRBV6-3 combines with J gene TRBJ2-1; D is perhaps TRBD2 (6 bases). The CDR3 has 15 amino acids. The germline gives CDR1 MNHEY, CDR2 SVGEGT.